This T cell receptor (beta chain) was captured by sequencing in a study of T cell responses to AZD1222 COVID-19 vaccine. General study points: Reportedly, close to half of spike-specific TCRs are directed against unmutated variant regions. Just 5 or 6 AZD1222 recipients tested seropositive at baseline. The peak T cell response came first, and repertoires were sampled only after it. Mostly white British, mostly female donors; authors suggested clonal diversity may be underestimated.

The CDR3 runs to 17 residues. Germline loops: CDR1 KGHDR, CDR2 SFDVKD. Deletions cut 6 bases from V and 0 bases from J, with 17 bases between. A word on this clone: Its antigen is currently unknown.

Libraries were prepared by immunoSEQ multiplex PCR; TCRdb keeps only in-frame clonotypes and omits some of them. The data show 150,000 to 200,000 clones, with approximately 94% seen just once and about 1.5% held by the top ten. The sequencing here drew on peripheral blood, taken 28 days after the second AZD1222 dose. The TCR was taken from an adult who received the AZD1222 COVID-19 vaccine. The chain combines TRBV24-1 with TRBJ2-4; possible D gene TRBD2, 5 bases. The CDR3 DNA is TGTGCCACCAGTTGCAGACAAGGGAGTTTAGCCAAAAACATTCAGTACTTC. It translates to CATSCRQGSLAKNIQYF.